This TCR beta chain was recorded in a study of T cell responses to AZD1222 COVID-19 vaccine. Study in general: Second doses were pooled across both intervals (about 4 or about 12 weeks). General study results and limits: Clonal diversity may have been underestimated in mostly white British donors.

V was clipped by 6 bases and J by 5 bases; unmatched bases: 10. Per germline, CDR1 MNHEY and CDR2 SVGAGI. The CDR3 is 15 amino acids. Of note for this clone: Its antigen is unidentified.

The protocol was immunoSEQ multiplex PCR, while the TCRdb copy is restricted to in-frame clones and leaves out a portion. The sample lists 90,000 to 130,000 clones, 85% to 90% occurring once. The sequenced sample was peripheral blood, obtained on day 0 of AZD1222 vaccination. The TCR comes from an adult in good health. V usage is TRBV6-5 and J usage is TRBJ1-5; 7 nucleotides match TRBD1. DNA of the CDR3: TGTGCCAGCAGGGTAACAGGGGAGGTGGATCAGCCCCAGCATTTT. The encoded protein is CASRVTGEVDQPQHF.